One sample yielded the 5 T cell receptor beta chains listed below, sequenced in a study of T-cell memory formation after mild COVID-19. One entry per CDR3 protein, called by TCRdb with MiXCR from the 5' RACE reads. The table lists fewer than 140,000 distinct CDR3 sequences, about a sixth of them singletons. Input material: PBMCs or a T cell subset sorted from them (not recorded which). The receptor source for this set is an adult woman who had mild COVID-19 (a few samples of this study predate the infection). Cell type and time point are not known.

This clonotype was seen just once. This chain links TRBV14 with TRBJ1-1, with TRBD1 as a possible D gene (5 bases). CDR3 length: 14 residues. Trimming stripped 4 bases from V and 5 bases from J, with 14 bases between. Germline CDR1 reads SGHDN; CDR2 reads FVKESK. The CDR3 loop is CASSLLQGGTEAFF. For the CDR3, the DNA is TGTGCCAGCAGCCTTCTCCAGGGCGGTACTGAAGCTTTCTTT.

This clonotype was detected only a few times. The gene calls are TRBV12-3 or TRBV12-4 and TRBJ1-1, with D tentatively TRBD1 (5 bases). The CDR3 has 13 amino acids. V dropped 4 bases and J dropped 3 bases, with 9 bases sitting between them. For the CDR3, the DNA is TGTGCCAGCAGTTCGGGGGGTTACACTGAAGCTTTCTTT. Its translation is CASSSGGYTEAFF.

This clonotype appeared many times. J is TRBJ2-2 and V is TRBV24-1, with D maybe TRBD1 (6 bases). The CDR3 totals 15 residues. The germline gives CDR1 KGHDR, CDR2 SFDVKD. V lost 7 bases and J lost 6, with 17 bases in between. The CDR3 nucleotides read TGTGCCACCAGGAGCCCCGGGACATTCCCCGGGGAGCTGTTTTTT. Amino acid sequence: CATRSPGTFPGELFF.

This clonotype was counted only a few times. The CDR3 sequence: CASSEGQHYGYTF. The CDR3 nucleotides are TGTGCCAGCAGTGAAGGACAACACTATGGCTACACCTTC. V gene TRBV25-1 combines with J gene TRBJ1-2; maybe TRBD1 (5 bases). The CDR3 is 13 amino acids. In germline, CDR1 is MGHDK, CDR2 SYGVNS. V was trimmed by 2 bases and J by 3 bases, leaving 7 bases between them.

This clonotype was detected ten times or more. V and J are TRBV7-9 and TRBJ2-7, with a weak D call TRBD1 (6 bases). The CDR3 is made up of 14 amino acids. V lost 6 bases to trimming and J lost 2 bases, with 14 bases between them. CDR1 and CDR2 from the germline V gene are SEHNR and FQNEAQ (reference sequence). The CDR3 nucleotides read TGTGCCAGCAGGCCAAATGGACAGACCTACGAGCAGTACTTC. This sequence encodes CASRPNGQTYEQYF.